This T cell receptor (beta chain) was recovered during a study of CD8 T cells in ankylosing spondylitis. Points from the study as a whole: The clones that were linked to disease were reported to be significantly enriched in matched synovial fluid samples from ankylosing spondylitis patients. In ankylosing spondylitis blood, a motif of roughly 8 highly homologous TCR beta variants appeared characteristic. As for the disease-linked clones, they showed a CD8+ phenotype and occurred at relatively low frequencies in peripheral blood.

It was by quantitative 5'-RACE with molecular barcodes that TCR beta libraries were made. TCRdb called the 5' RACE reads again in MiXCR, with one record for every CDR3 protein. Of just under 550,000 distinct CDR3 sequences detected, roughly 13% appear once; the ten largest clones hold 6.5% to 7%. The CDR3 consists of 15 residues. J was trimmed by 3 bases and V by 7 bases; bases with no gene match: 9. This clonotype was observed a handful of times. Its antigen is not known. This sequence joins TRBV12-3 or TRBV12-4 and TRBJ2-1, with 7 bases lining up with TRBD1. Sequencing used blood, either unsorted or a sorted T cell fraction (not recorded which). The receptor was derived from a male donor with ankylosing spondylitis. CDR3 in DNA: TGTGCCAGCAAAGGGGGCAGGGGGTACTACAATGAGCAGTTCTTC. Protein: CASKGGRGYYNEQFF.